This T cell receptor (beta chain) comes out of a study of CD8+CD57+ T cells in acquired aplastic anemia. Profiling of TCR beta VDJ combinations and CDR3 sequences used genomic DNA as template. TCRdb itself ran the reads through MiXCR, one entry per CDR3 protein. The sample contains some 120,000 distinct CDR3 sequences, around 50% of which appear only once. This clonotype has ten or more counts. Trimming left V 4 bases short and J 7 bases short, with 14 bases between. This CDR3 is 14 amino acids long. Germline assignment: CDR1 SGHDT and CDR2 YYEEEE. The receptor was derived from a human donor in good health, serving as a control. This chain joins TRBV5-6 and TRBJ1-4; a possible D gene is TRBD1 (5 bases). The sample comprised sorted CD4+, CD8+, or CD8+CD57+ T cells (not recorded which) from PBMCs. This chain's CDR3 is CASSATAFGEKLFF. CDR3 DNA: TGTGCCAGCAGCGCGACAGCGTTTGGTGAAAAACTGTTTTTT.